This TCR beta chain was sequenced for a study of T-cell reconstitution after alpha-beta-depleted transplantation in children. The TCRbeta library was prepared with unique molecular identifiers. TCRdb fed the PCR reads into MiXCR, producing one record per CDR3 protein. The sample lists some 600,000 distinct CDR3 sequences, approximately 12% occurring once. This clonotype has a handful of counts. The CDR3 is made up of 12 amino acids. Trimming stripped 6 bases from V and 4 bases from J, with 10 bases between. Germline assignment: CDR1 MNHNS and CDR2 SASEGT. The clonotype was recovered from a male patient between 10 and 17 years old who had a stem cell transplant for acute myeloid leukemia, so the T cells may come from the graft donor. This rearrangement joins TRBV6-1 to TRBJ2-7, with a weak D call TRBD2 (5 bases). The sample in question was PBMCs, mostly from graft donor cells, obtained 360 days after TCRalphabeta/CD19-depleted stem cell transplant. The CDR3 loop reads CASRPREYEQYF. CDR3 bases: TGTGCCAGCAGACCTAGGGAGTACGAGCAGTACTTC.